Listed here are 28 T cell receptor beta chains from one sample, sequenced in a study of blood T cell repertoires in COVID-19. The assay was immunoSEQ multiplex PCR, and TCRdb's table has in-frame clones only and misses some. The sample lists approximately 200,000 clones, more than 85% occurring once. Source material: peripheral blood. All receptors come from a woman in her 30s with active or convalescent COVID-19.

The chain uses TRBV27 and TRBJ1-4, with 10 bases aligning to TRBD1. CDR1 is MNHEY and CDR2 is SMNVEV in the germline V gene (reference sequence). The J segment lost 7 bases and the V segment lost 3 bases, leaving 5 bases of the junction unmatched. The CDR3 length is 15 residues. The CDR3 loop reads CASSLTGGLGEKLFF. CDR3 in DNA: TGTGCCAGCAGTTTGACAGGGGGCTTGGGTGAAAAACTGTTTTTT.

This clone turned up a few times. The chain couples TRBV2 to TRBJ1-5, with 7 bases identical to TRBD1. The V and J ends lost 2 bases and 3 bases, in that order; junction bases with no gene match: 4. Germline V gene data show CDR1 as SNHLY and CDR2 as FYNNEI. The CDR3 covers 15 residues. The CDR3 loop reads CASSELGQYNQPQHF. CDR3 nucleotides: TGTGCCAGCAGTGAATTGGGACAGTACAATCAGCCCCAGCATTTT.

The J gene is TRBJ2-2, the V gene TRBV2; D may be TRBD2 (5 bases). This CDR3 has 13 residues. The germline V gene encodes CDR1 SNHLY and CDR2 FYNNEI. V lost 4 bases and J lost 7, with 10 bases in between. CDR3 loop: CASSGEIDGELFF. CDR3 nucleotides: TGTGCCAGCAGTGGGGAGATTGACGGGGAGCTGTTTTTT. Drawing the rest from reference TRBV2 and TRBJ2-2, the complete variable domain is EPEVTQTPSHQVTQMGQEVILRCVPISNHLYFYWYRQILGQKVEFLVSFYNNEISEKSEIFDDQFSVERPDGSNFTLKIRSTKLEDSAMYFCASSGEIDGELFFGEGSRLTVL.

The chain employs TRBV10-3 and TRBJ1-5; D possibly corresponds to TRBD1 (5 bases). V lost 3 bases, J lost 4 bases, and 13 bases lay in between. The CDR3 sequence is 15 residues long. Germline V gene data show CDR1 as ENHRY and CDR2 as SYGVKD. This chain's CDR3 is CAISEQEGGNQPQHF. CDR3 nucleotide sequence: TGTGCCATCAGTGAACAGGAAGGTGGGAATCAGCCCCAGCATTTT.

CDR3 DNA: TGTGCCAGCAGTTTAGACAGGGGGCAACGAGATGGCTACACCTTC. Its protein product is CASSLDRGQRDGYTF. This chain joins TRBV27 and TRBJ1-2; 10 bases align to TRBD1. The ends lost 2 bases at V and 6 bases at J; junction bases unmatched: 6. CDR1 and CDR2 (germline): MNHEY, SMNVEV (reference sequence). The CDR3 loop spans 15 amino acids.

The gene calls are TRBV9 and TRBJ2-1; possible D gene TRBD2, 5 bases. This CDR3 has 15 residues. V lost 0 bases and J 8 bases, leaving 15 bases between the germline ends. Germline CDR1 reads SGDLS; CDR2 reads YYNGEE. This CDR3 reads CASSVAGKGFDEQFF. The DNA of the CDR3 is TGTGCCAGCAGCGTAGCCGGGAAGGGTTTTGATGAGCAGTTCTTC.

V usage is TRBV19 and J usage is TRBJ1-2; 12 nucleotides line up with TRBD1. The CDR3 length is 15 residues. J lost 4 bases, V lost 4 bases, and 4 bases had no gene match. Germline CDR1 reads LNHDA; CDR2 reads SQIVND (reference sequence). The CDR3: CASSKGTGGAYGYTF. CDR3 coding DNA: TGTGCCAGTAGTAAGGGGACAGGGGGCGCCTATGGCTACACCTTC.

The chain recombines TRBV10-2 with TRBJ1-2; 7 bases are a match to TRBD1. From germline, CDR1 is WSHSY and CDR2 SAAADI. V shed 2 bases and J 5 bases; nucleotides not matched to a gene: 5. The CDR3 sequence is 14 residues long. For the CDR3, the DNA is TGCGCCAGCAGTGAGGCTTCGGGACAGTATGGCTACACCTTC. This gives the protein CASSEASGQYGYTF.

This clone was counted once. The CDR3 here is CASSSTSPSYNEQFF. The DNA for the CDR3 is TGTGCCAGTAGTTCGACATCCCCCTCCTACAATGAGCAGTTCTTC. V usage is TRBV19 and J usage is TRBJ2-1; the D is unclear. This CDR3 comprises 15 residues. Per the germline V gene, CDR1 is LNHDA and CDR2 is SQIVND (reference sequence). V gave up 5 bases and J gave up 0 bases, with 11 bases separating them.

A single count supports this clone. The V call is TRBV11-2, the J call TRBJ2-1; D remains unclear. CDR1 and CDR2 (germline): SGHAT, FQNNGV. V was shortened by 1 base and J by 0 bases, with 16 bases between the two germline ends. This CDR3 spans 18 amino acids. The DNA for the CDR3 is TGTGCCAGCAGCTTAGTGGCAGGATGGATTAGCTCCTACAATGAGCAGTTCTTC. This gives the protein CASSLVAGWISSYNEQFF.

This clone has a handful of counts. V usage is TRBV5-1 and J usage is TRBJ2-3; D unresolved. The germline V gene encodes CDR1 SGHRS and CDR2 YFSETQ. The germline V and J ends were trimmed by 0 bases and 0 bases, with 5 bases remaining between them. This CDR3 is 14 amino acids long. The CDR3, as DNA: TGCGCCAGCAGCTTGGACAGTAGCACAGATACGCAGTATTTT. Its protein is CASSLDSSTDTQYF. Full variable domain (remainder filled in from reference TRBV5-1 and TRBJ2-3): KAGVTQTPRYLIKTRGQQVTLSCSPISGHRSVSWYQQTPGQGLQFLFEYFSETQRNKGNFPGRFSGRQFSNSRSEMNVSTLELGDSALYLCASSLDSSTDTQYFGPGTRLTVL.

The gene calls are TRBV11-3 and TRBJ1-5; D not resolved. V was trimmed by 4 bases and J by 4 bases, leaving 20 bases between them. This CDR3 is 17 amino acids long. In germline, CDR1 is SGHNT, CDR2 YENEEA. CDR3: CASSCPDSPRPNQPQHF. In DNA, the CDR3 is TGTGCCAGCAGCTGTCCGGACTCCCCACGGCCGAATCAGCCCCAGCATTTT.

The chain links TRBV3-1 (or the pseudogene TRBV3-2) to TRBJ2-3; D gene uncertain. Germline V gives CDR1 LGHDT, CDR2 YNNKEL (reference sequence). The CDR3 has 14 residues. The ends were cut back, 0 bases at V and 6 bases at J, with 10 bases in the middle. CDR3 nucleotide sequence: TGTGCCAGCAGCCAAGATCCTACGTGGGATACGCAGTATTTT. The encoded protein is CASSQDPTWDTQYF.

The chain links TRBV27 to TRBJ1-3, with no clear D. CDR3 size: 14 residues. Germline-derived CDR1 and CDR2 are MNHEY and SMNVEV (reference sequence). V lost 2 bases and J lost 0, with 5 bases in between. The CDR3 reads CASSLTSSGNTIYF. Here the CDR3 DNA reads TGTGCCAGCAGTTTAACCAGCTCTGGAAACACCATATATTTT.

This chain connects TRBV3-1 (or the pseudogene TRBV3-2) to TRBJ2-2, with D maybe TRBD1 (6 bases). Germline CDR1 and CDR2: LGHDT and YNNKEL (reference sequence). V lost 0 bases, J lost 5 bases, and 13 bases lay in between. The CDR3 is 16 amino acids. The CDR3 nucleotides are TGTGCCAGCAGCCAAGATCTGAGGGGGTTTACCGGGGAGCTGTTTTTT. Protein sequence: CASSQDLRGFTGELFF.

The chain couples TRBV25-1 to TRBJ2-1; possibly TRBD1 for D (6 bases). The length of the CDR3 is 16 residues. Germline V gives CDR1 MGHDK, CDR2 SYGVNS. V was clipped by 4 bases and J by 2 bases, with 15 bases between them. For the CDR3, the DNA is TGTGCCAGCAGTGGACCTGCAGGGGCTGCCTACAATGAGCAGTTCTTC. Protein: CASSGPAGAAYNEQFF.

The J gene is TRBJ2-1, the V gene TRBV5-1, with 9 positions matching TRBD1. V dropped 4 bases and J dropped 2; count of bases not matched to a gene: 7. Germline assignment: CDR1 SGHRS and CDR2 YFSETQ. The CDR3 contains 16 residues. CDR3 residues: CASSAYYRGPYNEQFF. The CDR3 DNA reads as TGCGCCAGCAGCGCGTACTACAGGGGGCCCTACAATGAGCAGTTCTTC.

This chain joins TRBV3-1 (or the pseudogene TRBV3-2) and TRBJ2-1, with 8 bases lining up with TRBD2. This CDR3 has 20 amino acids. Trimming at V came to 0 bases and at J to 10 bases, leaving 23 bases not matched to a gene. Per germline, CDR1 LGHDT and CDR2 YNNKEL (reference sequence). In DNA, the CDR3 is TGTGCCAGCAGCCAAGAATCGCCCCTAGTGGGGAGAGCGGGAGAGGAAGAGCAGTTCTTC. Protein sequence: CASSQESPLVGRAGEEEQFF.

The chain is built from TRBV7-6 and TRBJ1-2, with a weak D call TRBD1 (5 bases). In germline, CDR1 is SGHVS, CDR2 FNYEAQ. The CDR3 totals 14 residues. V lost 3 bases and J lost 8, with 16 bases in between. CDR3 region: CASSFDSEDRGYTF. The CDR3, as DNA: TGTGCCAGCAGCTTTGACAGTGAGGATAGGGGCTACACCTTC.

The chain has TRBV28 and TRBJ2-1; TRBD2 aligns across 8 bases. The trim removed 7 bases at V and 7 bases at J, leaving 12 bases unmatched. CDR3 length equals 15 residues. Per germline, CDR1 MDHEN and CDR2 SYDVKM. The CDR3 sequence is CASTKTGTSLNEQFF. The CDR3 DNA is TGTGCCAGCACAAAGACCGGGACTAGTCTGAATGAGCAGTTCTTC.

The DNA of the CDR3 is TGTGCCAGCAGCTTAGCGGGGGGCGAGGATACGCAGTATTTT. It translates to CASSLAGGEDTQYF. The chain combines TRBV11-3 with TRBJ2-3, with D tentatively TRBD2 (7 bases). The CDR3 sequence is 14 residues long. V lost 1 base, J lost 6 bases, and 11 bases lay in between. In germline, CDR1 is SGHNT, CDR2 YENEEA.

This clone is medium-sized within its sample. The chain uses TRBV5-6 and TRBJ2-2; the match to TRBD2 covers 7 bases. Trimming at V came to 0 bases and at J to 2 bases, leaving 1 base not matched to a gene. CDR1 and CDR2 from the germline V gene are SGHDT and YYEEEE. This CDR3 contains 15 residues. CDR3 DNA: TGTGCCAGCAGCTTGGCGGGGGGAAACACCGGGGAGCTGTTTTTT. It codes for CASSLAGGNTGELFF.

The chain employs TRBV5-1 and TRBJ2-1; TRBD1 agrees at 9 bases. Germline loops: CDR1 SGHRS, CDR2 YFSETQ. Losses at the gene ends were 3 bases for V and 6 bases for J; bases not matched to a gene: 7. The CDR3 is made up of 15 amino acids. The CDR3, as DNA: TGCGCCAGCAGCTGGGGGACAGGGACCATCAATGAGCAGTTCTTC. This gives the protein CASSWGTGTINEQFF.

In DNA, the CDR3 is TGTGCCAGCACCCCAGGTGGCGCAGGGAACTATGGCTACACCTTC. Its protein is CASTPGGAGNYGYTF. V and J are TRBV28 and TRBJ1-2; D possibly corresponds to TRBD1 (5 bases). Germline CDR1 MDHEN, CDR2 SYDVKM. The V end was cut by 7 bases, the J end by 2 bases, with 17 bases between. The CDR3 contains 15 residues.

This clone was detected a few times. The gene calls are TRBV28 and TRBJ1-2, with no clear D. This CDR3 spans 12 amino acids. V lost 6 bases and J 4 bases, leaving 9 bases between the germline ends. Per germline, CDR1 MDHEN and CDR2 SYDVKM. CDR3 residues: CASSTEAYGYTF. The CDR3 DNA is TGTGCCAGCAGCACGGAGGCCTATGGCTACACCTTC.

The gene calls are TRBV24-1 and TRBJ2-7, with 11 bases lining up with TRBD1. CDR1 is KGHDR, CDR2 SFDVKD, per germline. There are 15 residues in the CDR3. J gave up 5 bases and V 4 bases, and 6 bases lay outside the gene matches. The CDR3 here is CATSDPGQGAHEQYF. CDR3 DNA: TGTGCCACCAGTGACCCTGGACAGGGGGCGCACGAGCAGTACTTC.

The chain joins TRBV2 to TRBJ1-5; tentative D call: TRBD1 (6 bases). The V end was cut by 7 bases, the J end by 1 base, with 14 bases between. The CDR3 covers 15 residues. CDR1 and CDR2 from the germline V gene are SNHLY and FYNNEI. The CDR3 is CASTEGVRSNQPQHF. CDR3 coding DNA: TGTGCCAGCACCGAGGGGGTGAGGAGCAATCAGCCCCAGCATTTT.

The J gene is TRBJ2-7, the V gene TRBV5-1; TRBD1 aligns across 9 bases. Germline-derived CDR1 and CDR2 are SGHRS and YFSETQ. V lost 3 bases to trimming and J lost 8 bases; unmatched junction nucleotides: 9. This CDR3 region has 14 residues. Written as DNA, the CDR3 is TGCGCCAGCAGCTCCCCGGGACAGGGAGCCCAGCAGTACTTC. Protein sequence: CASSSPGQGAQQYF.